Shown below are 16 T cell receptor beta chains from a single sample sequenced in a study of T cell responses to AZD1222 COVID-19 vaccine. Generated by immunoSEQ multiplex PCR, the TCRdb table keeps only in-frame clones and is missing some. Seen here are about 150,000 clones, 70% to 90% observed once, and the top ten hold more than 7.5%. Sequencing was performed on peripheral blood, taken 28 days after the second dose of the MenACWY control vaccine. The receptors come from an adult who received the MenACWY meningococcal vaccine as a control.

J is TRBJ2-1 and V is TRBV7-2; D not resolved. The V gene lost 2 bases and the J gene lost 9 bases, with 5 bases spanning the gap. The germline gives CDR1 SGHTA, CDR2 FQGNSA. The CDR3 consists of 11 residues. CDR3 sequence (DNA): TGTGCCAGCAGCTTATCAACTGAGCAGTTCTTC. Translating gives CASSLSTEQFF. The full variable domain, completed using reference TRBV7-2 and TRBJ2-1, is GAGVSQSPSNKVTEKGKDVELRCDPISGHTALYWYRQSLGQGLEFLIYFQGNSAPDKSGLPSDRFSAERTGGSVSTLTIQRTQQEDSAVYLCASSLSTEQFFGPGTRLTVL.

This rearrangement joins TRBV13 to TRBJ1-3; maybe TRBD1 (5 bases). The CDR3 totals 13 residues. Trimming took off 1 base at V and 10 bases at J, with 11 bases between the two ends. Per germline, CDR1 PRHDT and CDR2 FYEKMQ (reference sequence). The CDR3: CASSLEGVGTIYF. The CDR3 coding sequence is TGTGCCAGCAGCTTAGAAGGGGTCGGGACCATATATTTT. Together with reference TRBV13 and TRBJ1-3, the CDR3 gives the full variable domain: AAGVIQSPRHLIKEKRETATLKCYPIPRHDTVYWYQQGPGQDPQFLISFYEKMQSDKGSIPDRFSAQQFSDYHSELNMSSLELGDSALYFCASSLEGVGTIYFGEGSWLTVV.

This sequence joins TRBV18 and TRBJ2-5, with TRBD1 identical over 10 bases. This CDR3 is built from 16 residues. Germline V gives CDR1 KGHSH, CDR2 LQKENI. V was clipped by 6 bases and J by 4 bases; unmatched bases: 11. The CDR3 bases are TGTGCCAGCTCTCCATCGTCCCGGGACAGGGGAGAGACCCAGTACTTC. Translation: CASSPSSRDRGETQYF.

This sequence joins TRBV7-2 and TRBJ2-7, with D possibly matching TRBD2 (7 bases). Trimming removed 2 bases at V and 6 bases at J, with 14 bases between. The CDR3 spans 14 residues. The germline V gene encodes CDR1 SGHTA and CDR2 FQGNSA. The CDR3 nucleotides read TGTGCCAGCAGCTTAAGCCAGAGGGGGGGCGAGCAGTACTTC. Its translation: CASSLSQRGGEQYF.

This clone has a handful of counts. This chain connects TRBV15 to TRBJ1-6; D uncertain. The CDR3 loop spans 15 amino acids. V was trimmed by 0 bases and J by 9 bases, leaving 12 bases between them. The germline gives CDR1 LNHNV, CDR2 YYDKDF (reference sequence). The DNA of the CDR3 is TGTGCCACCAGCAGAGATTTGGGAATAAGTTCACCCCTCCACTTT. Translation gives CATSRDLGISSPLHF.

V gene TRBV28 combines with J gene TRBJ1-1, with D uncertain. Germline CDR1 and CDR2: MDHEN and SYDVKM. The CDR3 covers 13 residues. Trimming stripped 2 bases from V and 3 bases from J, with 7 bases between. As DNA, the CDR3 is TGTGCCAGCAGTTTACCCTGGGACACTGAAGCTTTCTTT. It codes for CASSLPWDTEAFF.

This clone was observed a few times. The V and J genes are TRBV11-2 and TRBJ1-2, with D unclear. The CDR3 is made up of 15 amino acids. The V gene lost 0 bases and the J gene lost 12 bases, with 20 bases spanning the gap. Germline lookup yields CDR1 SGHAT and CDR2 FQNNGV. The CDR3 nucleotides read TGTGCCAGCAGCTTAGATTTAGCACCCAGCCTCCCCAACACCTTC. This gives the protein CASSLDLAPSLPNTF.

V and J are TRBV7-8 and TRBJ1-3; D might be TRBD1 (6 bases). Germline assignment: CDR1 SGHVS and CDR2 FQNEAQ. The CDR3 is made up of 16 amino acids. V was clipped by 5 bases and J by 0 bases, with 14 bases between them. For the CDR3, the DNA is TGTGCCAGCAGCGACCGGACAGCGATCTCTGGAAACACCATATATTTT. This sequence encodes CASSDRTAISGNTIYF.

CDR3 sequence: CASTLGSVYTGELFF. CDR3 bases: TGTGCCAGTACCCTGGGGTCAGTTTACACCGGGGAGCTGTTTTTT. The J gene is TRBJ2-2, the V gene TRBV19; unclear D gene. V was clipped by 7 bases and J by 3 bases, with 15 bases between them. This CDR3 has 15 residues. Germline-derived CDR1 and CDR2 are LNHDA and SQIVND (reference sequence).

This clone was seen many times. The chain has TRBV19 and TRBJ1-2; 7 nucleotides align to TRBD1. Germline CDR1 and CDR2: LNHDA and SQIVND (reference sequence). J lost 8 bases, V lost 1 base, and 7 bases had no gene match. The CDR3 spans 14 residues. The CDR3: CASSIAAGGYGYTF. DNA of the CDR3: TGTGCCAGTAGTATAGCCGCAGGGGGGTACGGCTACACCTTC. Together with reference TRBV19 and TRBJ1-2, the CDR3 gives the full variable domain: DGGITQSPKYLFRKEGQNVTLSCEQNLNHDAMYWYRQDPGQGLRLIYYSQIVNDFQKGDIAEGYSVSREKKESFPLTVTSAQKNPTAFYLCASSIAAGGYGYTFGSGTRLTVV.

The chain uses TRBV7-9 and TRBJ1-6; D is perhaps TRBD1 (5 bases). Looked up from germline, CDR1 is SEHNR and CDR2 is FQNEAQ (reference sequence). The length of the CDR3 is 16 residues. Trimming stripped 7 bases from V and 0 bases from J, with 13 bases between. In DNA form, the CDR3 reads TGTGCCAGCACCGAGGGACTAAACTCCTATAATTCACCCCTCCACTTT. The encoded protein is CASTEGLNSYNSPLHF.

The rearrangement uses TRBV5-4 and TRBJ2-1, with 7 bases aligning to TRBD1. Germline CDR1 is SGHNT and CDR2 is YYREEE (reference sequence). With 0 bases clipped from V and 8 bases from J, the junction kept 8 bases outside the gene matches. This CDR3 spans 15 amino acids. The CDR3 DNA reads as TGTGCCAGCAGCTTGGACGTACAGGGGATTGATGAGCAGTTCTTC. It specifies CASSLDVQGIDEQFF.

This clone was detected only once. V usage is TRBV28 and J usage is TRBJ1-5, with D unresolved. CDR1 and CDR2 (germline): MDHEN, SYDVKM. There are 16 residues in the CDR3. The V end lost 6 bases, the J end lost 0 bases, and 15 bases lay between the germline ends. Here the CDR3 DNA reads TGTGCCAGCAGGCTTAGGACTACTAATAGCAATCAGCCCCAGCATTTT. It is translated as CASRLRTTNSNQPQHF. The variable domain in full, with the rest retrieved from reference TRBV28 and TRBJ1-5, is DVKVTQSSRYLVKRTGEKVFLECVQDMDHENMFWYRQDPGLGLRLIYFSYDVKMKEKGDIPEGYSVSREKKERFSLILESASTNQTSMYLCASRLRTTNSNQPQHFGDGTRLSIL.

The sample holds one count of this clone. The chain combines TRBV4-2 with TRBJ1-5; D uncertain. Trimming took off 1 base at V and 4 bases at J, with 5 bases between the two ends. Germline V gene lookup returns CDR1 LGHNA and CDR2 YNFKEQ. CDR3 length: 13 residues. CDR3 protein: CASSQAVNQPQHF. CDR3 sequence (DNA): TGTGCCAGCAGCCAAGCAGTTAATCAGCCCCAGCATTTT.

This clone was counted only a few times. The DNA for the CDR3 is TGTGCCAGCAGTTTGGGATCGACAGGGGGCACTGAAGCTTTCTTT. Translating it yields CASSLGSTGGTEAFF. The genes are TRBV6-5 and TRBJ1-1; 9 bases align to TRBD1. After removal of 4 bases from V and 4 bases from J, the junction contained 7 bases not matched to a gene. The CDR3 covers 15 residues. CDR1 is MNHEY, CDR2 SVGAGI, per germline.

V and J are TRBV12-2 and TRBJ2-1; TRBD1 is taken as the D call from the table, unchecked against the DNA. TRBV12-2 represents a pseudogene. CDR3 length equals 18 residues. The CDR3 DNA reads TGTGCAAGTCGCTTAGCTGCTTCGGACAGGTACTCCTACAATGAGCAGTTCTTC. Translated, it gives CASRLAASDRYSYNEQFF.